This is a list of T cell receptor beta chains from one sample in a study of blood T cells in healthy people across ages. TCRdb passed the 5' RACE reads through MiXCR, listing each CDR3 protein once. This table has 700,000 to 1,000,000 distinct CDR3 sequences, under 55% appearing once. The sample comprised blood. These receptors originate from a man aged 60-69 years in good health. CDR3s leave out the opening cysteine and the closing phenylalanine or tryptophan. D genes are given only for firm matches.

CDR3aa	d_gene	v_gene	j_gene
ASTGRDRLYEQY	TRBD1	TRBV2	TRBJ2-7
SARTSGGGDEQF	TRBD2	TRBV29-1	TRBJ2-1
ASSQNTGQEQY	-	TRBV6-2/TRBV6-3	TRBJ2-7
ASRTGTGNGGEQF	TRBD1	TRBV9	TRBJ2-1
ASSQDPGLTDTQY	-	TRBV4-3	TRBJ2-3
SARDLAGKSSSYEQY	TRBD2	TRBV20-1	TRBJ2-7
ASSLIGGGVQPREQF	-	TRBV6-5	TRBJ2-1
ASSDTGPNQPQH	-	TRBV12-3/TRBV12-4	TRBJ1-5
ASSAFTGPTNEQF	-	TRBV7-3	TRBJ2-1
ASSFLGRTQETQY	-	TRBV6-5	TRBJ2-5
ASSASSGANNEQF	-	TRBV7-2	TRBJ2-1
ASSQGFRLQSLNTQY	-	TRBV4-1	TRBJ2-3
ASRGAGGPETQY	TRBD2	TRBV27	TRBJ2-5
ASSLSYGGSGETQY	TRBD2	TRBV11-2	TRBJ2-5
SVASRNTEAF	-	TRBV29-1	TRBJ1-1
STQRTSTDTQY	-	TRBV20-1	TRBJ2-3
ASSFVSSNYGYT	-	TRBV7-9	TRBJ1-2
ASSSLSDIIYEQY	-	TRBV28	TRBJ2-7
SADLAPNSPLH	-	TRBV20-1	TRBJ1-6
SATKPGLASNEQF	-	TRBV20-1	TRBJ2-1
NARDRQGATLETQY	TRBD1	TRBV20-1	TRBJ2-5
ASSRAGANPLQETQY	-	TRBV3-1	TRBJ2-5
ASILTASHYEQY	-	TRBV6-2/TRBV6-3	-
ASSVADNTDTQY	-	TRBV2	TRBJ2-3
ASSDYRGVGYT	TRBD1	TRBV6-2/TRBV6-3	TRBJ1-2
ASSQAREGTSGANVLT	-	TRBV3-1	TRBJ2-6
ATSDLAGYEQY	-	TRBV24-1	TRBJ2-7
ASSLGVGQVYFYEQY	-	TRBV7-9	TRBJ2-7
AILTGDDNEQF	TRBD1	TRBV2	TRBJ2-1
ASSLVGETEAF	-	TRBV7-9	TRBJ1-1
ASSLFGGQLRGSPIIHNEQF	-	TRBV11-2	TRBJ2-1
ASSGQASTDTQY	-	TRBV5-1	TRBJ2-3
ASSLSKATNYGYT	-	TRBV7-9	TRBJ1-2
ASREQGAHYGYT	-	TRBV5-1	TRBJ1-2
ASSEFLFGEQF	-	TRBV10-2	TRBJ2-1
ASIRDRGIYEQF	TRBD1	TRBV7-8	TRBJ2-1
ASSLESSAYGYT	-	TRBV7-2	TRBJ1-2
ASSSGWGGGEQY	-	TRBV27	TRBJ2-7
ASSLGDYRETQY	TRBD2	TRBV7-8	TRBJ2-5
ASSQVRAGAYELY	-	TRBV4-3	TRBJ2-7
ASSYSPGKVNTEAF	-	TRBV6-2/TRBV6-3	TRBJ1-1
ASSRVQGADIQY	TRBD1	TRBV4-3	TRBJ2-4
ASSYSIYRGTNEKLF	TRBD1	TRBV6-5	TRBJ1-4
ASRWDTGSGANVLT	-	TRBV5-1	TRBJ2-6
ASSRDPTDLIYGYT	-	TRBV4-1	TRBJ1-2
SAEMGAQY	-	TRBV29-1	TRBJ2-5
SARDYLRVVAGGQETQY	TRBD2	TRBV20-1	TRBJ2-5
AFWASGAGANVLT	-	TRBV30	TRBJ2-6
ASSQAGGPLETQY	TRBD2	TRBV7-9	-
ASSFDYDGTQY	-	TRBV5-1	TRBJ2-5
ASSLITGNYDEQY	-	TRBV5-1	TRBJ2-7
ASSQGTSGRNEQF	TRBD2	TRBV4-3	TRBJ2-1
ASSHGTAYQETQY	TRBD1	TRBV11-2	TRBJ2-5
ASSQLHTDRGQETQY	TRBD1	TRBV4-3	TRBJ2-5